The 17 T cell receptor beta chains below were found in one sample sequenced in a study of cytomegalovirus exposure and HLA in healthy donors. This PCR relied on a set of 60 Vbeta primers and 13 Jbeta primers. Here immunoSEQ multiplex PCR was the method, and the copy in TCRdb shows in-frame clones only, minus some. The table shows approximately 190,000 clones, with 73% occurring only once. Sequencing was done on a sample of PBMCs. Receptor source: a woman aged 25 to 39 in good health and CMV-seronegative.

The sample holds one count of this clone. This chain links TRBV19 with TRBJ1-2, with 7 positions matching TRBD1. Germline V gene lookup returns CDR1 LNHDA and CDR2 SQIVND (reference sequence). V trimming: 8 bases; J trimming: 7 bases; junction bases outside the gene matches: 13. This CDR3 contains 14 residues. CDR3 bases: TGTGCCAGTGGGCCACAGGGGAGTGGTCGTGGCTACACCTTC. This translates into CASGPQGSGRGYTF.

The chain is built from TRBV2 and TRBJ2-1; weak D call: TRBD2 (6 bases). CDR3 length equals 15 residues. V shed 7 bases and J shed 2 bases, with 15 bases lying between them. Germline lookup yields CDR1 SNHLY and CDR2 FYNNEI. CDR3 residues: CASKSGGAAYNEQFF. The CDR3 nucleotides are TGTGCCAGCAAATCCGGGGGAGCGGCCTACAATGAGCAGTTCTTC. Filled out from reference TRBV2 and TRBJ2-1, the complete variable domain reads EPEVTQTPSHQVTQMGQEVILRCVPISNHLYFYWYRQILGQKVEFLVSFYNNEISEKSEIFDDQFSVERPDGSNFTLKIRSTKLEDSAMYFCASKSGGAAYNEQFFGPGTRLTVL.

The V gene is TRBV15, the J gene TRBJ2-3; a weak D match, TRBD2 (6 bases). This CDR3 region has 15 residues. The germline gives CDR1 LNHNV, CDR2 YYDKDF (reference sequence). Deletions cut 1 base from V and 2 bases from J, with 10 bases between. This CDR3 reads CATSRGASDTDTQYF. In DNA, the CDR3 is TGTGCCACCAGCAGAGGGGCTAGCGACACAGATACGCAGTATTTT.

The rearrangement uses TRBV19 and TRBJ2-7, with 10 bases identical to TRBD1. CDR1 is LNHDA, CDR2 SQIVND, per germline (reference sequence). The CDR3 is 15 amino acids. The V gene end was trimmed by 9 bases and the J gene end by 2 bases; junction bases not matched to a gene: 10. CDR3 bases: TGTGCCAGCCGGGACAGGGGTAATCTCGCCTACGAGCAGTACTTC. This gives the protein CASRDRGNLAYEQYF.

As regards this clone: One end of the junction varies from germline; a read error may be responsible. The chain is built from TRBV7-9 and TRBJ1-6; 9 bases fit TRBD1. CDR3 size: 15 residues. CDR1 is SEHNR and CDR2 is FQNEAQ in the germline V gene (reference sequence). The CDR3 sequence: CSSSLGGQGNAPLHF. For the CDR3, the DNA is TGTTCCAGCAGCTTAGGGGGACAGGGAAACGCACCCCTCCACTTT.

The chain couples TRBV5-1 to TRBJ2-3; 10 positions agree with TRBD2. J lost 3 bases, V lost 0 bases, and 22 bases had no gene match. The CDR3 is made up of 22 amino acids. The germline V gene has CDR1 SGHRS and CDR2 YFSETQ. DNA for the CDR3: TGCGCCAGCAGCTTGGTGGGTCAGCGGGAGGGCCGTCGGGGAGTTGGTACAGATACGCAGTATTTT. Encoded protein: CASSLVGQREGRRGVGTDTQYF.

This chain joins TRBV5-1 and TRBJ2-2, with 9 bases that match TRBD2. The CDR3 is 15 residues long. With 4 bases clipped from V and 9 bases from J, the junction kept 10 bases outside the gene matches. From germline, CDR1 is SGHRS and CDR2 YFSETQ. The CDR3 DNA sequence: TGCGCCAGCAGCGAAGGGACTAGCAATCTACGGGAGCTGTTTTTT. Protein: CASSEGTSNLRELFF.

V and J are TRBV15 and TRBJ2-7; 14 nucleotides agree with TRBD2. This CDR3 spans 16 amino acids. CDR1 is LNHNV and CDR2 is YYDKDF in the germline V gene (reference sequence). With V trimmed by 1 base and J by 3 bases, 2 bases remained unmatched. CDR3: CATSRAGLAGGYEQYF. CDR3 bases: TGTGCCACCAGCAGAGCTGGACTAGCGGGGGGCTACGAGCAGTACTTC.

This clone was observed a single time. The chain joins TRBV7-9 to TRBJ1-2; 7 nucleotides align to TRBD1. With 2 bases clipped from V and 2 bases from J, the junction kept 2 bases outside the gene matches. The germline V gene has CDR1 SEHNR and CDR2 FQNEAQ (reference sequence). The CDR3 is 14 amino acids. The DNA for the CDR3 is TGTGCCAGCAGCTTACAACAGGGGAACTATGGCTACACCTTC. Translating gives CASSLQQGNYGYTF.

V gene TRBV4-2 combines with J gene TRBJ2-2; D perhaps matches TRBD2 (6 bases). In germline, CDR1 is LGHNA, CDR2 YNFKEQ. Trimming removed 4 bases from V and 1 base from J, with 10 bases in between. The CDR3 has 15 residues. The CDR3 here is CASSRGVGNTGELFF. The CDR3 nucleotides are TGTGCCAGCAGCCGGGGGGTGGGGAACACCGGGGAGCTGTTTTTT.

The gene calls are TRBV7-2 and TRBJ2-7; TRBD1 is a possible D gene (5 bases). This CDR3 region has 12 residues. In germline, CDR1 is SGHTA, CDR2 FQGNSA. V dropped 3 bases and J dropped 8 bases, with 11 bases sitting between them. Here the CDR3 reads CASSFNQGKQYF. The CDR3 DNA reads TGTGCCAGCAGCTTTAACCAGGGCAAGCAGTACTTC. The variable domain in full, completed from reference TRBV7-2 and TRBJ2-7, reads GAGVSQSPSNKVTEKGKDVELRCDPISGHTALYWYRQSLGQGLEFLIYFQGNSAPDKSGLPSDRFSAERTGGSVSTLTIQRTQQEDSAVYLCASSFNQGKQYFGPGTRLTVT.

This clone has just a few counts. The CDR3, as DNA: TGTGCCACCAGCAGACGTTTGGAGACAGTTTTTTTTGATGGCTACACCTTC. Protein product: CATSRRLETVFFDGYTF. The gene calls are TRBV15 and TRBJ1-2, with D perhaps matching TRBD1 (5 bases). This CDR3 contains 17 residues. Trimming shortened V by 2 bases and J by 6 bases, and 22 bases separated the two germline ends. Germline CDR1 is LNHNV and CDR2 is YYDKDF (reference sequence).

This clone was seen a single time. V and J are TRBV27 and TRBJ2-7, with D possibly TRBD1 on 5 matching bases. Germline-derived CDR1 and CDR2 are MNHEY and SMNVEV (reference sequence). The length of the CDR3 is 15 residues. Between the trimmed V and J ends, which lost 6 bases and 0 bases, there was a span of 15 bases. CDR3 sequence reads: CASRRQPIHSYEQYF. The CDR3 nucleotides read TGTGCCAGCAGAAGACAGCCCATCCACTCCTACGAGCAGTACTTC.

The chain employs TRBV28 and TRBJ2-4; the match to TRBD2 covers 7 bases. The CDR3 consists of 14 residues. V lost 8 bases and J lost 3; bases outside the gene matches: 7. Germline V CDR1 and CDR2: MDHEN, SYDVKM. The chain's CDR3 is CASFGRGVKNIQYF. The DNA for the CDR3 is TGTGCCAGCTTCGGCCGGGGGGTCAAAAACATTCAGTACTTC.

This chain connects TRBV7-9 to TRBJ2-7, with D possibly being TRBD1 (6 bases). Germline V CDR1 and CDR2: SEHNR, FQNEAQ (reference sequence). Trimming shortened V by 5 bases and J by 5 bases, and 16 bases separated the two germline ends. The CDR3 is made up of 14 amino acids. The DNA for the CDR3 is TGTGCCAGCAGCGCCGGGACATTACATGACGAGCAGTACTTC. Translated: CASSAGTLHDEQYF.

The V and J genes are TRBV4-2 and TRBJ2-2; D is undetermined. The germline gives CDR1 LGHNA, CDR2 YNFKEQ. The CDR3 has 18 amino acids. V lost 0 bases and J lost 1, with 15 bases in between. DNA of the CDR3: TGTGCCAGCAGCCAAGACCGGAGAGTGAAACTGAACACCGGGGAGCTGTTTTTT. It is translated as CASSQDRRVKLNTGELFF.

The chain employs TRBV2 and TRBJ1-2; a possible D gene is TRBD1 (5 bases). CDR3 size: 13 residues. Trimming left V 3 bases short and J 8 bases short, with 13 bases between. The germline CDR1 and CDR2 sequences are SNHLY and FYNNEI. The CDR3: CASSEDGRGGYTF. The CDR3 DNA reads TGTGCCAGCAGTGAGGACGGGAGGGGCGGCTACACCTTC.